The 28 T cell receptor beta chains below all came from one sample that was sequenced in a study of blood T cell repertoires in COVID-19. Libraries were prepared by immunoSEQ multiplex PCR; TCRdb keeps only in-frame clonotypes and omits some of them. The sample shows about 340,000 clones, 92% of them seen only once. The sequenced sample was PBMCs or T cells enriched from blood (not recorded which). These receptors came from a woman aged 25 to 39 who had recovered from COVID-19.

The chain employs TRBV3-1 (or the pseudogene TRBV3-2) and TRBJ1-3; D not certain. Germline lookup yields CDR1 LGHDT and CDR2 YNNKEL (reference sequence). The CDR3 spans 15 residues. V was shortened by 0 bases and J by 4 bases, with 10 bases between the two germline ends. The CDR3 DNA follows: TGTGCCAGCAGCCAAGAACTCAGGTCAGGAAACACCATATATTTT. Translating it yields CASSQELRSGNTIYF.

The rearrangement joins TRBV20-1 to TRBJ2-7, with 8 bases identical to TRBD2. Looked up from germline, CDR1 is DFQATT and CDR2 is SNEGSKA (reference sequence). This CDR3 comprises 16 residues. The ends lost 3 bases at V and 3 bases at J; junction bases unmatched: 13. In DNA, the CDR3 is TGCAGTGCTAGTCCCAGCGGGAGCAGCTTCTACTACGAGCAGTACTTC. Translating it yields CSASPSGSSFYYEQYF.

The V and J genes are TRBV19 and TRBJ1-2; D is ambiguous. This CDR3 comprises 13 residues. Germline CDR1 and CDR2: LNHDA and SQIVND (reference sequence). Trimming stripped 3 bases from V and 8 bases from J, with 13 bases between. CDR3 residues: CASSIPEVQGYTF. DNA for the CDR3: TGTGCCAGTAGTATCCCCGAGGTCCAGGGCTACACCTTC.

J is TRBJ2-4 and V is TRBV2; possibly TRBD2 for D (7 bases). The V and J ends lost 9 bases and 5 bases respectively, with 11 bases between them. This CDR3 region has 12 residues. Germline V lookup: CDR1 SNHLY, CDR2 FYNNEI. Here the CDR3 reads CASTGGENIQYF. CDR3 coding DNA: TGTGCCAGTACGGGGGGCGAAAACATTCAGTACTTC.

The chain is built from TRBV24-1 and TRBJ2-5; TRBD1 aligns across 12 bases. The V gene's germline CDR1 is KGHDR and CDR2 SFDVKD. CDR3 length: 14 residues. After removal of 9 bases from V and 3 bases from J, the junction contained 4 bases not matched to a gene. The CDR3 region is CATRGTGGKETQYF. The CDR3 region has the DNA TGTGCCACCCGTGGGACAGGGGGCAAAGAGACCCAGTACTTC.

The table lists this clone with a count of one. V usage is TRBV5-1 and J usage is TRBJ2-7; tentatively, D is TRBD1 (5 bases). The CDR3 spans 14 residues. Germline CDR1 is SGHRS and CDR2 is YFSETQ. The V gene lost 0 bases and the J gene lost 2 bases, with 9 bases spanning the gap. The CDR3 reads CASSLGQSTYEQYF. The CDR3 bases are TGCGCCAGCAGCTTGGGACAGTCCACCTACGAGCAGTACTTC.

The gene calls are TRBV4-2 and TRBJ2-3, with TRBD2 identical over 7 bases. The V and J ends lost 6 bases and 2 bases, in that order; junction bases with no gene match: 14. This CDR3 has 17 residues. The germline V gene has CDR1 LGHNA and CDR2 YNFKEQ. CDR3 amino acids: CASRQRLGAGVTDTQYF. The CDR3 nucleotides read TGTGCCAGCAGACAACGGTTAGGGGCGGGAGTCACAGATACGCAGTATTTT.

CDR3 in DNA: TGTGCCAGCAGCGCCTACGTGCAGGGATCTGAAAAACTGTTTTTT. Translation: CASSAYVQGSEKLFF. This chain joins TRBV5-5 and TRBJ1-4; the D gene is possibly TRBD1 (5 bases). Trimming took off 4 bases at V and 7 bases at J, with 17 bases between the two ends. Germline CDR1 is SGHKS and CDR2 is YYEKEE (reference sequence). There are 15 residues in the CDR3.

The V gene is TRBV19, the J gene TRBJ2-3; possible D gene TRBD2, 6 bases. This CDR3 has 16 amino acids. The V gene's germline CDR1 is LNHDA and CDR2 SQIVND (reference sequence). Trimming removed 3 bases from V and 2 bases from J, with 15 bases in between. The CDR3 DNA is TGTGCCAGTAGTATGAACCGCGGGGCTTCCACAGATACGCAGTATTTT. Translated: CASSMNRGASTDTQYF.

The chain links TRBV28 to TRBJ1-1; D uncertain. V lost 2 bases and J 2 bases, leaving 6 bases between the germline ends. CDR1 is MDHEN, CDR2 SYDVKM, per germline. The CDR3 covers 13 residues. Here the CDR3 DNA reads TGTGCCAGCAGTTTAGGACTAAACACTGAAGCTTTCTTT. Its protein is CASSLGLNTEAFF.

The chain couples TRBV3-1 (or the pseudogene TRBV3-2) to TRBJ1-1, with TRBD1 matching 7 bases. With V trimmed by 1 base and J by 0 bases, 8 bases remained unmatched. CDR1 and CDR2 from the germline V gene are LGHDT and YNNKEL (reference sequence). This CDR3 spans 17 amino acids. This CDR3 is CASSQVGSRGVNTEAFF. The CDR3 DNA reads as TGTGCCAGCAGCCAAGTGGGATCCAGGGGGGTGAACACTGAAGCTTTCTTT.

The rearrangement uses TRBV28 and TRBJ1-2; 7 bases agree with TRBD1. Trimming removed 8 bases from V and 3 bases from J; junction bases left unmatched: 9. The CDR3 totals 14 residues. Looked up from germline, CDR1 is MDHEN and CDR2 is SYDVKM. Here the CDR3 reads CASCNTGAYYGYTF. CDR3 DNA sequence: TGTGCCAGCTGTAATACAGGGGCTTACTATGGCTACACCTTC.

The chain combines TRBV27 with TRBJ1-1; TRBD1 aligns across 8 bases. The CDR3 loop spans 15 amino acids. The trim removed 5 bases at V and 1 base at J, leaving 6 bases unmatched. In germline, CDR1 is MNHEY, CDR2 SMNVEV (reference sequence). CDR3 in DNA: TGTGCCAGCAGTGCCTGGGACAGGAGGAACACTGAAGCTTTCTTT. It translates to CASSAWDRRNTEAFF.

This chain links TRBV11-3 with TRBJ2-1; D remains ambiguous. This CDR3 has 13 amino acids. Germline V CDR1 and CDR2: SGHNT, YENEEA. The V end was cut by 5 bases, the J end by 0 bases, with 5 bases between. CDR3 amino acids: CASSPPSYNEQFF. In nucleotides, the CDR3 is TGTGCCAGCAGCCCTCCCTCCTACAATGAGCAGTTCTTC.

This clone was found once. This chain links TRBV3-1 (or the pseudogene TRBV3-2) with TRBJ2-3, with 8 nucleotides matching TRBD2. J gave up 5 bases and V 1 base, and 8 bases lay outside the gene matches. The CDR3 sequence is 16 residues long. The germline gives CDR1 LGHDT, CDR2 YNNKEL (reference sequence). The CDR3 DNA reads TGTGCCAGCAGCCAAGGTAATAGCGGGACTGGAGATACGCAGTATTTT. This encodes CASSQGNSGTGDTQYF.

This chain links TRBV27 with TRBJ2-7, with 7 bases matching TRBD1. Germline-derived CDR1 and CDR2 are MNHEY and SMNVEV (reference sequence). V shed 0 bases and J 2 bases; nucleotides not matched to a gene: 7. The CDR3 length is 16 residues. For the CDR3, the DNA is TGTGCCAGCAGTTTATCTTCCGGTCAGGGGGCCTACGAGCAGTACTTC. Its translation: CASSLSSGQGAYEQYF.

V and J are TRBV5-1 and TRBJ2-2; D perhaps matches TRBD1 (5 bases). This CDR3 comprises 15 residues. Deletions cut 4 bases from V and 4 bases from J, with 14 bases between. Germline-derived CDR1 and CDR2 are SGHRS and YFSETQ. The CDR3 DNA sequence: TGCGCCAGCAGCCCTTGGCAACAGGTCACCGGGGAGCTGTTTTTT. It codes for CASSPWQQVTGELFF.

This clone appeared once. The chain carries TRBV9 and TRBJ2-2; no firm D call. V lost 2 bases, J lost 5 bases, and 4 bases lay in between. The germline gives CDR1 SGDLS, CDR2 YYNGEE. The CDR3 is 12 amino acids. The CDR3 DNA is TGTGCCAGCAGCGTCTTAACCGGGGAGCTGTTTTTT. Its translation is CASSVLTGELFF.

The chain couples TRBV5-5 to TRBJ1-2; weak D call: TRBD1 (6 bases). The CDR3 is made up of 15 amino acids. The germline V and J ends were trimmed by 2 bases and 0 bases, with 11 bases remaining between them. Germline loops: CDR1 SGHKS, CDR2 YYEKEE (reference sequence). Written as DNA, the CDR3 is TGTGCCAGCAGCTTACTACAGGGCGCTAACTATGGCTACACCTTC. This translates into CASSLLQGANYGYTF.

This clone was picked up one time. In nucleotides, the CDR3 is TGTGCCAGCAGTGAATTAAGAGGGGGCGCGGATGGCTACACCTTC. It codes for CASSELRGGADGYTF. The rearrangement uses TRBV2 and TRBJ1-2; TRBD1 matches 7 bases. CDR3 length: 15 amino acids. The germline gives CDR1 SNHLY, CDR2 FYNNEI. V lost 2 bases, J lost 6 bases, and 9 bases stayed unmatched.

The chain recombines TRBV6-5 with TRBJ1-2; D is possibly TRBD1 (5 bases). Germline V lookup: CDR1 MNHEY, CDR2 SVGAGI. Deletions cut 5 bases from V and 1 base from J, with 8 bases between. This CDR3 contains 13 residues. CDR3 amino acids: CASSLDSNYGYTF. The CDR3 nucleotides are TGTGCCAGCAGTCTCGACAGTAACTATGGCTACACCTTC.

V gene TRBV6-2 or TRBV6-3 combines with J gene TRBJ1-1; perhaps TRBD1 as D (6 bases). The V end was cut by 0 bases, the J end by 11 bases, with 22 bases between. Germline CDR1 is MNHEY and CDR2 is SVGEGT. The CDR3 is 16 residues long. DNA of the CDR3: TGTGCCAGCAGTTACTCCAGGGAACTAAGAGGGGGAGACGCTTTCTTT. Its translation is CASSYSRELRGGDAFF.

The chain uses TRBV13 and TRBJ2-2; TRBD2 aligns across 7 bases. There are 15 residues in the CDR3. CDR1 is PRHDT, CDR2 FYEKMQ, per germline (reference sequence). The V segment lost 1 base and the J segment 4 bases; nucleotides outside the gene matches: 3. The CDR3 DNA follows: TGTGCCAGCAGCTTAGCGGGAGGCCCCACCGGGGAGCTGTTTTTT. Protein sequence: CASSLAGGPTGELFF.

The sample holds one count of this clone. The chain carries TRBV5-4 and TRBJ2-4, with D possibly TRBD2 on 7 matching bases. Germline V gene data show CDR1 as SGHNT and CDR2 as YYREEE (reference sequence). V was cut by 3 bases and J by 6 bases, with 13 bases left in between. The CDR3 runs 14 residues. Here the CDR3 reads CASSSGGRGNIQYF. The DNA of the CDR3 is TGTGCCAGCAGCTCGGGGGGCCGCGGAAACATTCAGTACTTC. Filled out from reference TRBV5-4 and TRBJ2-4, the complete variable domain reads ETGVTQSPTHLIKTRGQQVTLRCSSQSGHNTVSWYQQALGQGPQFIFQYYREEENGRGNFPPRFSGLQFPNYSSELNVNALELDDSALYLCASSSGGRGNIQYFGAGTRLSVL.

This rearrangement joins TRBV6-5 to TRBJ2-2, with D possibly being TRBD1 (6 bases). The V and J ends lost 5 bases and 7 bases respectively, with 14 bases between them. The CDR3 is 14 residues long. Germline CDR1 MNHEY, CDR2 SVGAGI. The CDR3 nucleotides read TGTGCCAGCAGTCGCGATCAGGGGATCGGGGAGCTGTTTTTT. Protein: CASSRDQGIGELFF.

This sequence joins TRBV4-1 and TRBJ1-2, with D maybe TRBD1 (5 bases). There are 18 residues in the CDR3. From germline, CDR1 is MGHRA and CDR2 YSYEKL. With 1 base removed from V and 7 bases from J, the gap between germline ends came to 25 bases. CDR3 region: CASSQALVSLDLGGGYTF. CDR3 bases: TGCGCCAGCAGCCAAGCCCTGGTTTCTTTGGATTTGGGGGGTGGCTACACCTTC.

The chain links TRBV11-2 to TRBJ2-2, with 9 nucleotides matching TRBD2. The CDR3 is made up of 16 amino acids. The germline V gene encodes CDR1 SGHAT and CDR2 FQNNGV. V shed 6 bases and J 2 bases; nucleotides not matched to a gene: 7. CDR3 amino acids: CASSSPSGANTGELFF. CDR3 coding DNA: TGTGCCAGCAGTTCGCCTAGCGGGGCTAACACCGGGGAGCTGTTTTTT.

Only a few counts were recorded for this clone. The V call is TRBV7-2, the J call TRBJ1-2; possible D gene TRBD1, 6 bases. The germline CDR1 and CDR2 sequences are SGHTA and FQGNSA. The CDR3 runs to 16 residues. V was trimmed by 5 bases and J by 2 bases, leaving 18 bases between them. The CDR3 DNA reads as TGTGCCAGCAGCCCTAGGCAGGGGCGATTGAACTATGGCTACACCTTC. Translated, it gives CASSPRQGRLNYGYTF.